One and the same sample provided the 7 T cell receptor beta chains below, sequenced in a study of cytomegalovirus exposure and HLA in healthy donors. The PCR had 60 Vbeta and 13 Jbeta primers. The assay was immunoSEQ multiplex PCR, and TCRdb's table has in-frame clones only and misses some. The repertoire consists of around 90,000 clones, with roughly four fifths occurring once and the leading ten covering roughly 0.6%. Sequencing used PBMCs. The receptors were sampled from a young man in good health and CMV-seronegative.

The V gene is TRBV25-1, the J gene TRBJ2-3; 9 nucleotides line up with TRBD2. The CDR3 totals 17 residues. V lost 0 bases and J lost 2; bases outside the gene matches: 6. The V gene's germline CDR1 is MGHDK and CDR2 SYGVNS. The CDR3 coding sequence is TGTGCCAGCAGTGAATATGGGGCTAGCGGGAACACAGATACGCAGTATTTT. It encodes CASSEYGASGNTDTQYF.

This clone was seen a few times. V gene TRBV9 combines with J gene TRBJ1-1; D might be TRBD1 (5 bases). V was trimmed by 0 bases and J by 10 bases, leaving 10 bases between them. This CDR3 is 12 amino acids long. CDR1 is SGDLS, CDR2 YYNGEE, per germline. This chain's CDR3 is CASSVGSGSAFF. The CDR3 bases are TGTGCCAGCAGCGTAGGTTCAGGGTCAGCTTTCTTT.

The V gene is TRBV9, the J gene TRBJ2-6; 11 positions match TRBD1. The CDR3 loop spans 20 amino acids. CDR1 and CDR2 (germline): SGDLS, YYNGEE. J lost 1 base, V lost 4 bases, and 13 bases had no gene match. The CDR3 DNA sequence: TGTGCCAGCAGCCCCGGATGGGGGGACAGGGGGTTTTCTGGGGCCAACGTCCTGACTTTC. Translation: CASSPGWGDRGFSGANVLTF.

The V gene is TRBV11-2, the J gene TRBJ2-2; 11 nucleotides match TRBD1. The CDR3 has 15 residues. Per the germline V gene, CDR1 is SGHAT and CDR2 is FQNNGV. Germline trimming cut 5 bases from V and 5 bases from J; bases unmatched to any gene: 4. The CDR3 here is CASSRGTGGTGELFF. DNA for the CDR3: TGTGCCAGCAGCCGCGGGACAGGGGGGACCGGGGAGCTGTTTTTT.

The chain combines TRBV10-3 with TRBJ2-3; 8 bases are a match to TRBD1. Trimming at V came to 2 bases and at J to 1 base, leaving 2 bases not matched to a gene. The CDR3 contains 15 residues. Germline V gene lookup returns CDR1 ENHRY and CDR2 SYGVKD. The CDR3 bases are TGTGCCATCAGTGAGCCGGGACAGGGCACAGATACGCAGTATTTT. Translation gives CAISEPGQGTDTQYF.

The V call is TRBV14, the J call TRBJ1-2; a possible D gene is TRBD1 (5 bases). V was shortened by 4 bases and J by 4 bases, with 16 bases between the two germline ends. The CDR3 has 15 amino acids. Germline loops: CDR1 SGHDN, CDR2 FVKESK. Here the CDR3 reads CASSRQSSGVYGYTF. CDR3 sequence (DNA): TGTGCCAGCAGCCGACAGTCTTCTGGGGTCTATGGCTACACCTTC.

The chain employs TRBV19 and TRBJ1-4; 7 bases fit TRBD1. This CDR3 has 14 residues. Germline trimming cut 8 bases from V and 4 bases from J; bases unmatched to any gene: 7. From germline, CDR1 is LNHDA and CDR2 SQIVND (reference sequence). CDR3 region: CASLDRVGNEKLFF. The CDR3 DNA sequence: TGTGCCAGTCTTGACAGGGTCGGTAATGAAAAACTGTTTTTT. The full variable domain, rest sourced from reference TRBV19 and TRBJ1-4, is DGGITQSPKYLFRKEGQNVTLSCEQNLNHDAMYWYRQDPGQGLRLIYYSQIVNDFQKGDIAEGYSVSREKKESFPLTVTSAQKNPTAFYLCASLDRVGNEKLFFGSGTQLSVL.